The rows below give T cell receptor beta chains drawn from one sample of a study of blood T cell repertoires in COVID-19. TCRdb's copy holds only in-frame clones and misses some; the assay was immunoSEQ multiplex PCR. The sample yields approximately 280,000 clones, around 84% seen once. Sequences were obtained from peripheral blood. Every receptor here comes from a human donor with COVID-19, enrolled during active disease. The donor label of this sample is uncertain. The CDR3 runs from the conserved cysteine through the conserved F or W. A D gene is named only where the DNA matches it firmly. Some rows mark clone size as missing; the rest say once, few, many or name a class of expanded clone.

-	TRBV21-1	-	TRBJ2-1	TGTGCCAGCAGCCATCTACTAGCATTATTCTTC	CASSHLLALFF
-	TRBV29-1	-	TRBJ2-1	TGCAGCGCAGCCGGGGGTGAGCAGTTCTTC	CSAAGGEQFF
TRBD1	TRBV3-1/TRBV3-2	-	TRBJ1-4	TGTGCCAGCAGTTCGGACAGGGGTGAAAAACTGTTTTTT	CASSSDRGEKLFF
-	TRBV4-1	-	TRBJ2-7	TGCGCCAGCAGCCAAGATGACGGGTACGAGCAGTACTTC	CASSQDDGYEQYF
TRBD1	TRBV5-8	few	TRBJ1-2	TGTGCCAGCAGCTACGACAGGGTCTATGGCTACACCTTC	CASSYDRVYGYTF
-	TRBV30	-	TRBJ1-2	TGTGCCTTCGACAGTTTTAACTATGGCTACACCTTC	CAFDSFNYGYTF
TRBD1	TRBV19	-	TRBJ1-5	TGTGCCAGTAGGGGACAGGGGAATGGGCCCCAGCATTTT	CASRGQGNGPQHF
-	TRBV7-2	-	TRBJ2-7	TGTGCCAGCAGCTTAGAACAGGGGAGGTCGTACGAGCAGTACTTC	CASSLEQGRSYEQYF
-	TRBV7-2	-	TRBJ1-6	TGTGCCAGCAGCGATAATCGGGTGGGGAGGAGCTCACCCCTCCACTTT	CASSDNRVGRSSPLHF
-	TRBV11-3	-	TRBJ2-2	TGTGCCAGCAGCTTAGACATACGGAGCACCGGGGAGCTGTTTTTT	CASSLDIRSTGELFF
TRBD1	TRBV23-1	-	TRBJ1-1	TGCGCCAGCAGTCAATCAGGGGCAGTCTTCGGAGTCAGGGACAGGGAGAGAACTGAAGCTTTCTTT	CASSQSGAVFGVRDRERTEAFF
TRBD1	TRBV7-9	-	TRBJ1-3	TGTGCCAGCAGCTTAACGACAGGGGTTGGAAACACCATATATTTT	CASSLTTGVGNTIYF
-	TRBV27	-	TRBJ2-5	TGTGCCACCTCGGACACCTGGTACCAAGAGACCCAGTACTTC	CATSDTWYQETQYF